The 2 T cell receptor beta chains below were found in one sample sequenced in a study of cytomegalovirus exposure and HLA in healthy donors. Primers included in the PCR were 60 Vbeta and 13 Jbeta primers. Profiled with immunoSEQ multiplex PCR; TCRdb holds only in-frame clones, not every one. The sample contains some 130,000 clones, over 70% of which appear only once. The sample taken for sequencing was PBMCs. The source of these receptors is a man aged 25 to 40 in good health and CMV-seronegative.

CDR3 nucleotides: TGTGCCAGTAGTATAGGGGCAGGGTCGGAGACCCAGTACTTC. It encodes CASSIGAGSETQYF. This chain connects TRBV19 to TRBJ2-5; possible D gene TRBD1, 5 bases. CDR3 length: 14 amino acids. Germline V gene sequence: CDR1 LNHDA, CDR2 SQIVND (reference sequence). Trimming left V 1 base short and J 5 bases short, with 11 bases between. The whole variable domain, filled in from reference TRBV19 and TRBJ2-5, reads DGGITQSPKYLFRKEGQNVTLSCEQNLNHDAMYWYRQDPGQGLRLIYYSQIVNDFQKGDIAEGYSVSREKKESFPLTVTSAQKNPTAFYLCASSIGAGSETQYFGPGTRLLVL.

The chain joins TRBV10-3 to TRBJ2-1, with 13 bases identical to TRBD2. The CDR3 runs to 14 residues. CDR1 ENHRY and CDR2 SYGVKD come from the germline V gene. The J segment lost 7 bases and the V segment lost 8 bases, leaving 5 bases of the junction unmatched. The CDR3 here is CAISGTSGINEQFF. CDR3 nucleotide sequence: TGTGCCATCTCGGGGACTAGCGGGATAAATGAGCAGTTCTTC.